These 22 T cell receptor beta chains share one sample of origin, sequenced in a study of early T cells in non-severe SARS-CoV-2 infection. A single record per CDR3 protein comes from TCRdb applying MiXCR to the 5' RACE reads. The sample carries some 45,000 distinct CDR3 sequences, approximately 9% recorded once. Sample: whole blood, taken at baseline. The source is an adult who was a healthcare worker with PCR-confirmed SARS-CoV-2 infection or an uninfected control (not recorded which).

This clonotype appeared a few times. The chain uses TRBV27 and TRBJ1-4; 12 nucleotides line up with TRBD1. Germline assignment: CDR1 MNHEY and CDR2 SMNVEV (reference sequence). The V gene end was trimmed by 2 bases and the J gene end by 12 bases; junction bases not matched to a gene: 4. The length of the CDR3 is 14 residues. The DNA of the CDR3 is TGTGCCAGCAGTTTAAAGGGACAGGGGGCGGAACTGTTTTTT. Protein: CASSLKGQGAELFF.

This clonotype was recorded at least ten times. The CDR3 DNA is TGTGCCAGCAGTGGGACGGTTAGAGAGCAGTACTTC. Its translation is CASSGTVREQYF. The V and J genes are TRBV2 and TRBJ2-7; D remains unclear. In germline, CDR1 is SNHLY, CDR2 FYNNEI. Trimming stripped 4 bases from V and 7 bases from J, with 11 bases between. The CDR3 runs to 12 residues.

This clonotype showed up just a few times. The chain couples TRBV12-3 or TRBV12-4 to TRBJ1-1; no clear D gene. V was cut by 7 bases and J by 7 bases, with 10 bases left in between. The CDR3 consists of 11 residues. CDR3 nucleotides: TGTGCCAGCAAGGTTTGGGATGAAGCTTTCTTT. Protein sequence: CASKVWDEAFF.

This rearrangement joins TRBV12-3 or TRBV12-4 to TRBJ1-3; 9 bases align to TRBD1. The CDR3 spans 16 residues. The V segment lost 6 bases and the J segment 6 bases; nucleotides outside the gene matches: 12. CDR3 nucleotides: TGTGCCAGCAGCCTAACGACAGGGGGAAGTGAAAACACCATATATTTT. Amino acid sequence: CASSLTTGGSENTIYF.

In this sample, this clonotype turned up many times. This CDR3 reads CASSPGQGVEQYF. In nucleotides, the CDR3 is TGTGCCAGCAGTCCGGGACAGGGGGTCGAGCAGTACTTC. The J gene is TRBJ2-7, the V gene TRBV28; 11 bases agree with TRBD1. The V gene end was trimmed by 5 bases and the J gene end by 6 bases; junction bases not matched to a gene: 3. The CDR3 runs 13 residues. Germline V gene sequence: CDR1 MDHEN, CDR2 SYDVKM. The whole variable domain, remainder taken from reference TRBV28 and TRBJ2-7, is DVKVTQSSRYLVKRTGEKVFLECVQDMDHENMFWYRQDPGLGLRLIYFSYDVKMKEKGDIPEGYSVSREKKERFSLILESASTNQTSMYLCASSPGQGVEQYFGPGTRLTVT.

Ten or more counts support this clonotype. The chain employs TRBV7-2 and TRBJ2-1; D call uncertain. This CDR3 contains 13 residues. CDR1 SGHTA and CDR2 FQGNSA come from the germline V gene. Trimming left V 5 bases short and J 7 bases short, with 12 bases between. The CDR3 DNA follows: TGTGCCAGCAGCACGTACCTCTCGAATGAGCAGTTCTTC. Translated, it gives CASSTYLSNEQFF. Supplemented by reference TRBV7-2 and TRBJ2-1, the full variable domain reads GAGVSQSPSNKVTEKGKDVELRCDPISGHTALYWYRQSLGQGLEFLIYFQGNSAPDKSGLPSDRFSAERTGGSVSTLTIQRTQQEDSAVYLCASSTYLSNEQFFGPGTRLTVL.

V is TRBV7-8 and J is TRBJ1-6, with D possibly matching TRBD1 (5 bases). V gave up 0 bases and J gave up 8 bases, with 20 bases separating them. The germline gives CDR1 SGHVS, CDR2 FQNEAQ. The CDR3 is made up of 18 amino acids. CDR3 bases: TGTGCCAGCAGCTTAGCCAAAACCGGGACCCGCTTTCATTCACCCCTCCACTTT. It yields the protein CASSLAKTGTRFHSPLHF. The whole variable domain, filled in from reference TRBV7-8 and TRBJ1-6, reads GAGVSQSPRYKVAKRGQDVALRCDPISGHVSLFWYQQALGQGPEFLTYFQNEAQLDKSGLPSDRFFAERPEGSVSTLKIQRTQQEDSAVYLCASSLAKTGTRFHSPLHFGNGTRLTVT.

This chain uses TRBV20-1 with TRBJ2-1, with TRBD2 as a possible D gene (6 bases). CDR1 and CDR2 from the germline V gene are DFQATT and SNEGSKA (reference sequence). This CDR3 is 14 amino acids long. V was pared by 3 bases and J by 4 bases, with 13 bases between. The CDR3 reads CSASRSSAYNEQFF. In DNA form, the CDR3 reads TGCAGTGCTAGTCGGTCTAGCGCATACAATGAGCAGTTCTTC.

This clonotype showed up just a few times. The rearrangement links TRBV3-1 to TRBJ1-2, with TRBD1 matching 7 bases. The CDR3 is made up of 15 amino acids. J gave up 5 bases and V 0 bases, and 6 bases lay outside the gene matches. CDR1 is LGHDT, CDR2 YNNKEL, per germline (reference sequence). The CDR3 here is CASSQEQTGNYGYTF. CDR3 coding DNA: TGTGCCAGCAGCCAAGAACAGACAGGGAATTATGGCTACACCTTC.

This clonotype came up many times. This chain connects TRBV7-2 to TRBJ2-1; D may be TRBD2 (7 bases). Germline CDR1 and CDR2: SGHTA and FQGNSA. The V and J ends lost 5 bases and 3 bases respectively, with 14 bases between them. This CDR3 spans 15 amino acids. The CDR3 DNA reads TGTGCCAGCAGCGAAAGGGGGGGGTACTACAATGAGCAGTTCTTC. Its translation: CASSERGGYYNEQFF.

This chain connects TRBV27 to TRBJ2-4; D is possibly TRBD2 (6 bases). V lost 3 bases, J lost 3 bases, and 15 bases lay in between. This CDR3 is built from 16 residues. From germline, CDR1 is MNHEY and CDR2 SMNVEV (reference sequence). The CDR3 reads CASSFGREGDKNIQYF. The CDR3 DNA sequence: TGTGCCAGCAGTTTCGGGAGAGAAGGGGACAAAAACATTCAGTACTTC.

The genes are TRBV9 and TRBJ1-3, with D possibly TRBD1 on 6 matching bases. V dropped 0 bases and J dropped 6 bases, with 16 bases sitting between them. The CDR3 length is 16 residues. In germline, CDR1 is SGDLS, CDR2 YYNGEE. CDR3 DNA: TGTGCCAGCAGCGTAGGTCACAGGGTTGATGAAAACACCATATATTTT. Translation gives CASSVGHRVDENTIYF.

The sample holds many counts of this clonotype. This rearrangement joins TRBV29-1 to TRBJ2-3; 10 bases fit TRBD2. The CDR3 totals 18 residues. Germline CDR1 SQVTM, CDR2 ANQGSEA. V lost 1 base, J lost 1 base, and 11 bases stayed unmatched. The CDR3 region is CSVEGTSGRVVGTDTQYF. The CDR3 coding sequence is TGCAGCGTTGAAGGGACTAGCGGAAGAGTAGTCGGCACAGATACGCAGTATTTT.

This clonotype was detected only a few times. This chain links TRBV24-1 with TRBJ2-2, with no clear D. CDR3 length equals 12 residues. CDR1 is KGHDR, CDR2 SFDVKD, per germline. V lost 6 bases to trimming and J lost 4 bases, with 5 bases between them. For the CDR3, the DNA is TGTGCCACCAGTTTCCGCACCGGGGAGCTGTTTTTT. Residues: CATSFRTGELFF.

This clonotype was detected only a few times. The chain joins TRBV7-2 to TRBJ2-2; 9 bases agree with TRBD1. Germline V CDR1 and CDR2: SGHTA, FQGNSA. Germline trimming cut 5 bases from V and 5 bases from J; bases unmatched to any gene: 12. The CDR3 has 17 residues. This CDR3 reads CASSPNPGTGRTGELFF. In DNA form, the CDR3 reads TGTGCCAGCAGCCCCAACCCCGGGACAGGGCGGACCGGGGAGCTGTTTTTT.

The chain is built from TRBV6-2 or TRBV6-3 and TRBJ2-1; D unclear. The V end lost 7 bases, the J end lost 3 bases, and 13 bases lay between the germline ends. CDR3 length: 14 residues. CDR1 and CDR2 from the germline V gene are MNHEY and SVGEGT. The chain's CDR3 is CASIRGLYYNEQFF. DNA for the CDR3: TGTGCCAGCATTCGTGGTCTCTACTACAATGAGCAGTTCTTC.

This clonotype has a count of ten or more. The rearrangement links TRBV7-9 to TRBJ2-3; D might be TRBD1 (5 bases). The V end lost 4 bases, the J end lost 0 bases, and 11 bases lay between the germline ends. The CDR3 has 15 amino acids. Germline CDR1 is SEHNR and CDR2 is FQNEAQ (reference sequence). CDR3: CASSSTTASTDTQYF. The DNA of the CDR3 is TGTGCCAGCAGCTCCACGACAGCTAGCACAGATACGCAGTATTTT.

This clonotype was seen repeatedly, ten times or more. The chain is built from TRBV4-2 and TRBJ2-3; tentative D call: TRBD2 (6 bases). In germline, CDR1 is LGHNA, CDR2 YNFKEQ. The CDR3 has 15 amino acids. V was clipped by 3 bases and J by 2 bases, with 12 bases between them. CDR3 coding DNA: TGTGCCAGCAGCCAGAGACTAGAGCACACAGATACGCAGTATTTT. It codes for CASSQRLEHTDTQYF.

This clonotype showed up just a few times. The chain combines TRBV19 with TRBJ2-5; D is possibly TRBD1 or TRBD2 (6 bases each). The V gene lost 3 bases and the J gene lost 1 base, with 12 bases spanning the gap. The CDR3 loop spans 15 amino acids. Germline V gene lookup returns CDR1 LNHDA and CDR2 SQIVND (reference sequence). The CDR3 protein is CASSIGGTTQETQYF. The CDR3 DNA follows: TGTGCCAGTAGTATTGGAGGGACAACCCAAGAGACCCAGTACTTC.

This clonotype showed up many times. The chain uses TRBV29-1 and TRBJ2-6; the D gene is possibly TRBD2 (6 bases). The CDR3 is 13 residues long. The V end was cut by 6 bases, the J end by 4 bases, with 10 bases between. Germline V gene sequence: CDR1 SQVTM, CDR2 ANQGSEA. CDR3 region: CSVASAGANVLTF. The CDR3 nucleotides are TGCAGCGTAGCTAGCGCCGGGGCCAACGTCCTGACTTTC.

Ten or more counts support this clonotype. The gene calls are TRBV6-6 and TRBJ2-1; D unresolved. Germline V CDR1 and CDR2: MNHNY, SVGAGI (reference sequence). CDR3 length equals 17 residues. Deletions cut 6 bases from V and 3 bases from J, with 21 bases between. The CDR3 loop is CASRPAWGGVFYNEQFF. The CDR3 region has the DNA TGTGCCAGCAGGCCGGCCTGGGGTGGGGTATTCTACAATGAGCAGTTCTTC.

This clonotype was found a few times. The CDR3 loop reads CASSGQGQGATEAFF. As DNA, the CDR3 is TGTGCCAGCAGCGGGCAGGGACAGGGGGCTACTGAAGCTTTCTTT. This rearrangement joins TRBV7-9 to TRBJ1-1; 12 bases agree with TRBD1. CDR3 length: 15 residues. The germline V gene has CDR1 SEHNR and CDR2 FQNEAQ (reference sequence). V gave up 5 bases and J gave up 5 bases; unmatched junction bases: 6.